This is a list of T cell receptor beta chains from one sample in a study of cytomegalovirus exposure and HLA in healthy donors. Method: immunoSEQ multiplex PCR; TCRdb's copy keeps in-frame clones and lacks some. The data contain 100,000 to 150,000 clones, around 80% of them seen just once; the ten biggest clones take up 5.3%. Sequenced sample: PBMCs. Source of these receptors: a man aged 30 to 45 in good health and CMV-seronegative. Both conserved end residues are part of each CDR3. D genes are given only for firm matches. A row's size may be missing; if present it is once, few, many or a size class.

d_gene,j_gene,v_gene,abundance,CDR3aa,CDR3nt
TRBD2,TRBJ2-3,TRBV29-1,few,CSVEGFLIAGAPTDTQYF,TGCAGCGTTGAAGGATTTTTAATAGCGGGGGCCCCCACAGATACGCAGTATTTT
TRBD2,TRBJ2-1,TRBV2,-,CASRLAGEYNEQFF,TGTGCCAGCAGGCTAGCGGGGGAATACAATGAGCAGTTCTTC
TRBD1,TRBJ2-7,TRBV2,-,CASSLQGMLYEQYF,TGTGCCAGCAGTCTACAGGGGATGCTCTACGAGCAGTACTTC
-,TRBJ2-3,TRBV5-6,-,CASSLGRDTQYF,TGTGCCAGCAGCCTCGGTCGTGATACGCAGTATTTT
TRBD2,TRBJ2-5,TRBV29-1,-,CSAGRGERETQYF,TGCAGCGCGGGTCGGGGGGAAAGAGAGACCCAGTACTTC
TRBD2,TRBJ2-2,TRBV9,-,CASSGKTSGNTGELFF,TGTGCCAGCAGCGGCAAGACTAGCGGGAACACCGGGGAGCTGTTTTTT
TRBD1,TRBJ1-3,TRBV6-5,-,CASRPGQGRNTIYF,TGTGCCAGCAGGCCGGGACAGGGAAGAAACACCATATATTTT
TRBD1,TRBJ1-1,TRBV28,many,CASSDRTGGAGTEAFF,TGTGCCAGCAGTGATCGGACAGGGGGCGCGGGCACTGAAGCTTTCTTT
TRBD2,TRBJ2-7,TRBV6-5,once,CASSYSSGDSYEQYF,TGTGCCAGCAGTTACTCGAGCGGGGATTCCTACGAGCAGTACTTC
TRBD1,TRBJ1-2,TRBV13,-,CASSYGQVLWDGYTF,TGTGCCAGCAGCTACGGACAGGTTCTCTGGGATGGCTACACCTTC
TRBD1,TRBJ1-6,TRBV6-1,-,CASSEVGQGGSPLHF,TGTGCCAGCAGTGAAGTAGGACAGGGGGGCTCACCCCTCCACTTT
TRBD2,TRBJ2-1,TRBV29-1,-,CSVALLAGALGEQFF,TGCAGCGTTGCCCTCCTAGCGGGAGCTTTAGGTGAGCAGTTCTTC
TRBD2,TRBJ2-1,TRBV28,-,CASVPIREGRAEQFF,TGTGCCAGCGTTCCTATCCGGGAGGGCCGGGCTGAGCAGTTCTTC
-,TRBJ2-7,TRBV2,-,CASQDWRYEQYF,TGTGCCAGCCAGGACTGGAGATACGAGCAGTACTTC
-,TRBJ2-2,TRBV5-1,-,CASSTGRNLNTGELFF,TGCGCCAGCAGTACAGGGAGAAACTTGAACACCGGGGAGCTGTTTTTT
-,TRBJ1-1,TRBV27,few,CASSLLGGNTEAFF,TGTGCCAGCAGTTTATTAGGGGGAAACACTGAAGCTTTCTTT
TRBD2,TRBJ2-3,TRBV4-3,-,CASSQGVLAGRTDTQYF,TGCGCCAGCAGCCAAGGTGTACTAGCGGGTCGCACAGATACGCAGTATTTT
TRBD1,TRBJ1-3,TRBV29-1,-,CSVTGTVSGNTIYF,TGCAGCGTTACCGGGACAGTCTCTGGAAACACCATATATTTT
-,TRBJ2-7,TRBV6-6,-,CASSSLRFAYEQYF,TGTGCCAGCAGTTCCCTGCGGTTTGCCTACGAGCAGTACTTC
-,TRBJ2-3,TRBV9,-,CASSYSSSTDTQYF,TGTGCCAGCAGCTACAGTTCTAGCACAGATACGCAGTATTTT
-,TRBJ2-6,TRBV28,-,CASSETVFHSGANVLTF,TGTGCCAGCAGTGAGACAGTTTTTCACTCTGGGGCCAACGTCCTGACTTTC
-,TRBJ1-2,TRBV30,-,CAWSSGGARGYTF,TGTGCCTGGAGCTCGGGGGGGGCGCGAGGCTACACCTTC
-,TRBJ1-5,TRBV2,-,CASSWSGRDQPQHF,TGTGCCAGCAGTTGGTCGGGGAGGGATCAGCCCCAGCATTTT
-,TRBJ2-3,TRBV28,-,CASTWTPEADTQYF,TGTGCCAGCACCTGGACACCCGAGGCCGATACGCAGTATTTT
TRBD1,TRBJ1-3,TRBV28,-,CASSPGQVGGNTIYF,TGTGCCAGCAGTCCCGGACAGGTTGGTGGAAACACCATATATTTT
TRBD1,TRBJ1-2,TRBV6-5,-,CASSYRQGGGYTF,TGTGCCAGCAGTTACAGACAGGGCGGCGGCTACACCTTC
-,TRBJ1-1,TRBV4-1,-,CASSNLRGVVTEAFF,TGCGCCAGCAGCAACTTGCGCGGGGTGGTCACTGAAGCTTTCTTT
TRBD2,TRBJ2-1,TRBV18,-,CASSPPFFSGGDNEQFF,TGTGCCAGCTCACCACCGTTTTTTAGCGGGGGGGACAATGAGCAGTTCTTC
-,TRBJ1-6,TRBV27,-,CASSFGGGAPLHF,TGTGCCAGCAGTTTCGGTGGAGGTGCACCCCTCCACTTT
TRBD1,TRBJ1-4,TRBV2,-,CASSPRGQWDEKLFF,TGTGCCAGCAGCCCCCGGGGACAGTGGGATGAAAAACTGTTTTTT
-,TRBJ2-3,TRBV28,-,CASSFPVSTDTQYF,TGTGCCAGCAGTTTTCCCGTTAGCACAGATACGCAGTATTTT
TRBD2,TRBJ2-1,TRBV2,-,CASSERLAGGNEQFF,TGTGCCAGCAGTGAACGGCTAGCGGGGGGAAATGAGCAGTTCTTC
TRBD2,TRBJ2-3,TRBV7-7,-,CASSAAGEGTDTQYF,TGTGCTAGCAGCGCAGCGGGAGAGGGCACAGATACGCAGTATTTT
-,TRBJ1-3,TRBV18,-,CASSPTITQNTIYF,TGTGCCAGCTCACCAACGATTACTCAAAACACCATATATTTT
-,TRBJ2-1,TRBV5-1,-,CASSGQPDRSEQFF,TGCGCCAGCAGCGGACAGCCCGACAGGAGTGAGCAGTTCTTC
-,TRBJ1-5,TRBV6-1,-,CASSARAGEQPQHF,TGTGCCAGCAGTGCCAGGGCCGGCGAACAGCCCCAGCATTTT
-,TRBJ2-1,TRBV9,few,CASSVGLNFNEQFF,TGTGCCAGCAGCGTAGGACTGAACTTCAATGAGCAGTTCTTC
TRBD2,TRBJ2-1,TRBV6-5,-,CASSTERGLYNEQFF,TGTGCCAGCAGTACAGAGCGGGGGCTCTACAATGAGCAGTTCTTC
-,TRBJ1-1,TRBV28,-,CASSLSQILNTEAFF,TGTGCCAGCAGTCTTTCACAGATCTTGAACACTGAAGCTTTCTTT
TRBD1,TRBJ1-5,TRBV2,-,CASSKGQGLVAQHF,TGTGCCAGCAGTAAGGGACAGGGTCTCGTGGCCCAGCATTTT
-,TRBJ1-2,TRBV15,-,CATSRALGEGPGNLYTF,TGTGCCACCAGCAGAGCACTGGGAGAAGGGCCGGGCAATCTCTACACCTTC
-,TRBJ1-2,TRBV4-3,-,CASSQEMRNGYTF,TGCGCCAGCAGCCAAGAAATGAGGAATGGCTACACCTTC
-,TRBJ1-5,TRBV7-2,-,CASSVVSNQPQHF,TGTGCCAGCAGTGTCGTTAGCAATCAGCCCCAGCATTTT
TRBD1,TRBJ1-2,TRBV28,few,CASTPDREGYTF,TGTGCCAGCACACCGGACAGGGAAGGCTACACCTTC
TRBD1,TRBJ1-2,TRBV19,-,CASGTGPWNYGYTF,TGTGCCAGTGGGACAGGGCCTTGGAACTATGGCTACACCTTC
TRBD2,TRBJ2-1,TRBV15,-,CATSRGRDYILWGYNEQFF,TGTGCCACCAGCAGAGGCCGGGACTATATTTTGTGGGGGTACAATGAGCAGTTCTTC
-,TRBJ2-1,TRBV9,-,CASSVGGAHNEQFF,TGTGCCAGCAGCGTTGGAGGGGCGCACAATGAGCAGTTCTTC
-,TRBJ2-5,TRBV5-1,-,CASSLSGVDGETQYF,TGCGCCAGCAGCTTGTCGGGGGTTGATGGCGAGACCCAGTACTTC
-,TRBJ2-5,TRBV5-4,-,CASSLDGGKETQYF,TGTGCCAGCAGCTTGGATGGCGGAAAGGAGACCCAGTACTTC
TRBD2,TRBJ2-1,TRBV28,few,CASSPPSGSLLEQFF,TGTGCCAGCAGTCCCCCTAGCGGGAGTTTGCTTGAGCAGTTCTTC
TRBD1,TRBJ2-1,TRBV5-6,few,CASSLPTGWGTYNEQFF,TGTGCCAGCAGCTTACCGACAGGGTGGGGTACCTACAATGAGCAGTTCTTC
-,TRBJ2-3,TRBV30,-,CAWSRAAATDTQYF,TGTGCCTGGAGTAGAGCGGCAGCCACAGATACGCAGTATTTT
-,TRBJ2-1,TRBV27,few,CASSFQGSTYNEQFF,TGTGCCAGCAGTTTTCAGGGTTCGACCTACAATGAGCAGTTCTTC
-,TRBJ1-5,TRBV29-1,-,CSVSDGVLGNQPQHF,TGCAGCGTTTCGGACGGGGTGTTAGGCAATCAGCCCCAGCATTTT
-,TRBJ2-5,TRBV2,-,CASSFQNGYQETQYF,TGTGCCAGCAGTTTTCAAAACGGGTACCAAGAGACCCAGTACTTC